This entry features one T cell receptor beta chain sequence. The antigen remains unidentified. This entry is derived from a study of cytomegalovirus exposure and HLA in healthy donors. Study-level background: An earlier analysis identified fewer than 130 million unique TCR beta sequences in some 170 million T cells. Study observations and caveats: Cytomegalovirus association was assigned to over 150 TCR beta chains.

The CDR3 contains 15 residues. With V trimmed by 4 bases and J by 2 bases, 8 bases remained unmatched. Germline V gene data show CDR1 as SGHRS and CDR2 as YFSETQ. PCR used 60 Vbeta primers and 13 Jbeta primers. The protocol was immunoSEQ multiplex PCR, while the TCRdb copy is restricted to in-frame clones and leaves out a portion. The table lists over 75,000 clones, roughly 9.4% of them singletons, with 4.5% to 6.5% in the top ten. The sequence came from a man aged 45-60 years in good health and CMV-seropositive. The V call is TRBV5-1, the J call TRBJ2-5; 7 positions agree with TRBD2. Sequencing was carried out using PBMCs. This chain's CDR3 is CASSLAGEGQETQYF. CDR3 DNA: TGCGCCAGCAGCCTGGCGGGGGAAGGGCAAGAGACCCAGTACTTC.